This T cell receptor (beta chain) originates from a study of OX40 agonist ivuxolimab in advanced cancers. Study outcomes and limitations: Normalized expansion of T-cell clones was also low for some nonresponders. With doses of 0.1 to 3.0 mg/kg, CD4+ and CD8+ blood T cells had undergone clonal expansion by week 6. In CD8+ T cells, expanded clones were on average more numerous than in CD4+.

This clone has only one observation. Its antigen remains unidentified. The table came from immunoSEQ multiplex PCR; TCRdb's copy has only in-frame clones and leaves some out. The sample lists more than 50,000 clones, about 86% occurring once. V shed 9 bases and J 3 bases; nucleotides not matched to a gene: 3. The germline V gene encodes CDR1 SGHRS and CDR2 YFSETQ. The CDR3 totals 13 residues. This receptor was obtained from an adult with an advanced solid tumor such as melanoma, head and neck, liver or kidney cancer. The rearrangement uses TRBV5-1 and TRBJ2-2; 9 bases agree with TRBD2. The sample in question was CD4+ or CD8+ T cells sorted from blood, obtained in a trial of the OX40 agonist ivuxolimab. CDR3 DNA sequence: TGCGCCACAGCGGGAGGATACACCGGGGAGCTGTTTTTT. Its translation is CATAGGYTGELFF.